This T cell receptor beta chain was sequenced during a study of circulating CD8 cells and anti-PD-1 response in melanoma. Study-level background: Patients received intravenous nivolumab, 3 mg/kg, every 2 weeks.

Using approximately 14 ng of total RNA, TCR libraries were made with the QIAseq Immune Repertoire TCR panel. TCRdb reprocessed the reads via MiXCR and lists one record per CDR3 protein. The sample shows some 390 distinct CDR3 sequences, roughly 5.6% of them seen only once. The V gene end was trimmed by 2 bases and the J gene end by 6 bases; junction bases not matched to a gene: 6. The germline gives CDR1 SGHKS, CDR2 YYEKEE (reference sequence). The length of the CDR3 is 15 residues. Four subsets defined by PD-1 and/or TIGIT were sorted from live CD3+CD8+TCRalphabeta+ cells. This clonotype rates as medium-sized (0.01 to 0.1%).

The specimen was CD8+ T cells from PBMCs, collected at baseline or after one month of anti-PD-1 therapy (not recorded which). V usage is TRBV5-5 and J usage is TRBJ2-1; 9 bases map to TRBD1. This receptor was obtained from a human donor with melanoma. The CDR3: CASSFGTGSSNEQFF. The CDR3 DNA is TGTGCCAGCAGCTTCGGGACAGGGAGTAGCAATGAGCAGTTCTTC.